The clone carrying this TCR beta chain was counted only a few times. Its antigen remains unidentified. This record comes from a study of T cell responses to AZD1222 COVID-19 vaccine. The protocol was immunoSEQ multiplex PCR, while the TCRdb copy is restricted to in-frame clones and leaves out a portion. The sample lists around 83,000 clones, around 92% occurring once. Study-wide results and caveats: Spike-specific TCR depth and breadth grew after two AZD1222 doses. Most donors were white British and more were female, and clonal diversity was possibly underestimated. Among vaccine-associated CD4 TCRs, coverage spanned spike, with dominance at 160-218 and 743-854.

The TCR was taken from an adult in good health. This sample comprised peripheral blood, obtained on day 0 of AZD1222 vaccination.

The CDR3 here is CASTGTGNEKLFF. For the CDR3, the DNA is TGTGCCAGCACCGGGACAGGGAATGAAAAACTGTTTTTT. J is TRBJ1-4 and V is TRBV2; the match to TRBD1 covers 9 bases. The germline V gene encodes CDR1 SNHLY and CDR2 FYNNEI. Trimming at V came to 7 bases and at J to 5 bases, leaving 2 bases not matched to a gene. The CDR3 has 13 residues.